The source of this T cell receptor beta chain is a study of technical replicates of blood from a few donors. Sequenced by immunoSEQ multiplex PCR; TCRdb stores in-frame clones only, minus some. The sample has some 75,000 clones; just over 95% are singletons. Germline V CDR1 and CDR2: MNHNS, SASEGT. Unmatched junction bases numbered 6, after V lost 4 bases and J lost 10 bases. The CDR3 runs 13 residues. The chain couples TRBV6-1 to TRBJ2-1, with 8 bases fitting TRBD2. The sequence was collected from a human donor in good health. The sample consisted of T cells isolated from PBMCs. The CDR3 loop reads CASSAAGEGEQFF. The CDR3 DNA sequence: TGTGCCAGCAGTGCAGCGGGGGAGGGGGAGCAGTTCTTC.